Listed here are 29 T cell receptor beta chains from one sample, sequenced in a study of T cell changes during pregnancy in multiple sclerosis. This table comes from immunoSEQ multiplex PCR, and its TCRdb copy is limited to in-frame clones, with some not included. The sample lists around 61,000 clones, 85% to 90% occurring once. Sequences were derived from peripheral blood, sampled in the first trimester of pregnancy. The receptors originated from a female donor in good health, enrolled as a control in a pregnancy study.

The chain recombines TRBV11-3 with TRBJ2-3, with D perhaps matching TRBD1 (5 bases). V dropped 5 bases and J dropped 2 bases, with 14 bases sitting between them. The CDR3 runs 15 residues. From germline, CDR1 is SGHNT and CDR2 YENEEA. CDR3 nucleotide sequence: TGTGCCAGCAGCCCATGGACACAAAACACAGATACGCAGTATTTT. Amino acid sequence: CASSPWTQNTDTQYF.

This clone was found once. CDR3 sequence (DNA): TGTGCCAGCAGCTTGGATAACGGGGTGGGCAATGAGCAGTTCTTC. Translation gives CASSLDNGVGNEQFF. This chain joins TRBV5-4 and TRBJ2-1; maybe TRBD2 (5 bases). There are 15 residues in the CDR3. Germline lookup yields CDR1 SGHNT and CDR2 YYREEE (reference sequence). Trimming took 0 bases from V and 6 from J, leaving 13 bases between them.

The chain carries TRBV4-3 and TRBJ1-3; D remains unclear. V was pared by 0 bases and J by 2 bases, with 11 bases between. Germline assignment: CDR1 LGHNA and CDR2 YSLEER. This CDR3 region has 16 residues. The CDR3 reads CASSQDSGSPGNTIYF. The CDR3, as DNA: TGCGCCAGCAGCCAAGATTCGGGGAGCCCTGGAAACACCATATATTTT.

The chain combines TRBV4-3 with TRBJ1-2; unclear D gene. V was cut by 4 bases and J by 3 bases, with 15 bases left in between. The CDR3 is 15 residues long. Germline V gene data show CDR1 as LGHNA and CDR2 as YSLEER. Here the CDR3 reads CASSPSGRRDYGYTF. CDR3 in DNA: TGCGCCAGCAGCCCATCTGGGAGGAGAGACTATGGCTACACCTTC.

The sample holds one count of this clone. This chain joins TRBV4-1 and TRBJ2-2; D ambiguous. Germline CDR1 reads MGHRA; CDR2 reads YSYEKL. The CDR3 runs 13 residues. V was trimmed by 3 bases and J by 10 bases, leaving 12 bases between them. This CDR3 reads CASSQAEVLELFF. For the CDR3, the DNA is TGCGCCAGCAGCCAGGCCGAGGTGCTGGAGCTGTTTTTT.

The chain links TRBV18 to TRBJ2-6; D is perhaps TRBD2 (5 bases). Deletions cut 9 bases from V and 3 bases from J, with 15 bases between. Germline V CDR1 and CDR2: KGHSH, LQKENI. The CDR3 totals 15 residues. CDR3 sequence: CASALRGSGANVLTF. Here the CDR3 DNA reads TGTGCCAGTGCTCTCCGGGGTAGTGGGGCCAACGTCCTGACTTTC.

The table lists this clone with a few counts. The CDR3 is CASGTGTINTEAFF. The CDR3 nucleotides read TGTGCCAGTGGAACCGGGACAATTAACACTGAAGCTTTCTTT. The rearrangement uses TRBV19 and TRBJ1-1; D is perhaps TRBD1 (6 bases). This CDR3 has 14 amino acids. V dropped 8 bases and J dropped 2 bases, with 15 bases sitting between them. CDR1 LNHDA and CDR2 SQIVND come from the germline V gene (reference sequence).

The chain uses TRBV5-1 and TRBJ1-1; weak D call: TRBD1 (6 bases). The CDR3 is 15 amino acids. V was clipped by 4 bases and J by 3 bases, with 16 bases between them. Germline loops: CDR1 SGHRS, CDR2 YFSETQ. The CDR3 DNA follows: TGCGCCAGCAGCATATACGAGGGGGGGGACACTGAAGCTTTCTTT. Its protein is CASSIYEGGDTEAFF.

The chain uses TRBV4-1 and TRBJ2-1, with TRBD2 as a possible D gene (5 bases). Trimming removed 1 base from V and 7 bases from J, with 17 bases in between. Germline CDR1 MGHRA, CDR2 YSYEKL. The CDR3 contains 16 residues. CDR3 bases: TGCGCCAGCAGCCAAGGATCGAGGGCCGGTAGGAATGAGCAGTTCTTC. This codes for CASSQGSRAGRNEQFF.

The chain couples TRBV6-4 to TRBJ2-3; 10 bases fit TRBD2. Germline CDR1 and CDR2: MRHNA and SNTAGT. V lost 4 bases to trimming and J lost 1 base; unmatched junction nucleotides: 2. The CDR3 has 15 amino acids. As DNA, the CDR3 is TGTGCCAGCAGTGTCGGGACTAGCGGCACAGATACGCAGTATTTT. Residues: CASSVGTSGTDTQYF.

The CDR3 DNA sequence: TGTGCCAGCAGGACCGGGACAGGGGACAATCAGCCCCAGCATTTT. It yields the protein CASRTGTGDNQPQHF. The V and J genes are TRBV6-5 and TRBJ1-5; TRBD1 aligns across 10 bases. The germline CDR1 and CDR2 sequences are MNHEY and SVGAGI. The ends lost 6 bases at V and 3 bases at J; junction bases unmatched: 5. This CDR3 comprises 15 residues.

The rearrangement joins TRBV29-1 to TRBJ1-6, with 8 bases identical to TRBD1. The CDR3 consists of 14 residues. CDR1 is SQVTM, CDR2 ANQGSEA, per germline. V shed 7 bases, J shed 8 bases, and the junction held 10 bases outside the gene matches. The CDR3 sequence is CSDQDRAKYSPLHF. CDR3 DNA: TGCAGCGACCAGGACAGGGCGAAGTATTCACCCCTCCACTTT.

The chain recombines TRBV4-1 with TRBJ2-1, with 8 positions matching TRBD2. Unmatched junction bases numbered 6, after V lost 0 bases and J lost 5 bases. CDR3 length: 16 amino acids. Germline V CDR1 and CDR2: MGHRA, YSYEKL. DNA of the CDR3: TGCGCCAGCAGCCAAGATTGGGTAGCGGGGAACAATGAGCAGTTCTTC. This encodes CASSQDWVAGNNEQFF.

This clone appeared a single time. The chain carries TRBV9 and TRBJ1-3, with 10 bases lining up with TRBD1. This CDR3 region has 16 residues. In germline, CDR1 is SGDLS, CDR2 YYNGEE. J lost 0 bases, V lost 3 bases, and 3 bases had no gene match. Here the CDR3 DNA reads TGTGCCAGCAGCGAGGGGACAGGGGTCTCTGGAAACACCATATATTTT. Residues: CASSEGTGVSGNTIYF.

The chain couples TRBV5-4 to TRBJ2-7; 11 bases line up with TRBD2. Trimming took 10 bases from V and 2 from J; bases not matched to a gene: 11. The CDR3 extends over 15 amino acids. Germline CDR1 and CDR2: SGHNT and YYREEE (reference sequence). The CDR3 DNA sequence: TGTGCCTTCCTTCTGGATAGCGGGGGGGCCTACGAGCAGTACTTC. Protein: CAFLLDSGGAYEQYF.

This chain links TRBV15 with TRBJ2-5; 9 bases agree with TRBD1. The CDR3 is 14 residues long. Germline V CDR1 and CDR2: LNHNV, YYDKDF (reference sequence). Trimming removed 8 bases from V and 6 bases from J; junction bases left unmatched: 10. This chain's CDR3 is CATSGRGQGQTQYF. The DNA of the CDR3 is TGTGCCACCTCAGGAAGGGGACAGGGCCAGACCCAGTACTTC.

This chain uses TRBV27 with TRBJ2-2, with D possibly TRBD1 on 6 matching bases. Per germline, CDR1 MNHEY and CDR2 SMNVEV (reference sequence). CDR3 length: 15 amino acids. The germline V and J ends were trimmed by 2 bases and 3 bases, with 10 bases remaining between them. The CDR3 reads CASSLRGGHTGELFF. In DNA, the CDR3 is TGTGCCAGCAGTTTAAGAGGGGGTCACACCGGGGAGCTGTTTTTT.

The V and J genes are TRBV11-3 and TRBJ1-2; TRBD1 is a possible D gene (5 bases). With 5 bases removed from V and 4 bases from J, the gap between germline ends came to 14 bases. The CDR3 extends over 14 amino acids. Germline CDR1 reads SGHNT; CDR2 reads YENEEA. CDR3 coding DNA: TGTGCCAGCAGCGGCAATACAGGATTCTATGGCTACACCTTC. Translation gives CASSGNTGFYGYTF.

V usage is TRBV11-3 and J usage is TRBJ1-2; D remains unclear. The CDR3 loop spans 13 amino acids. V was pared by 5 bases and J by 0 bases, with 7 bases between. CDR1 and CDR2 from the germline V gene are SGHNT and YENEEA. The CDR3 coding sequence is TGTGCCAGCAGCGCCGGGGCTAACTATGGCTACACCTTC. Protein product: CASSAGANYGYTF. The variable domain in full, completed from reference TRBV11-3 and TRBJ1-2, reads EAGVVQSPRYKIIEKKQPVAFWCNPISGHNTLYWYLQNLGQGPELLIRYENEEAVDDSQLPKDRFSAERLKGVDSTLKIQPAELGDSAVYLCASSAGANYGYTFGSGTRLTVV.

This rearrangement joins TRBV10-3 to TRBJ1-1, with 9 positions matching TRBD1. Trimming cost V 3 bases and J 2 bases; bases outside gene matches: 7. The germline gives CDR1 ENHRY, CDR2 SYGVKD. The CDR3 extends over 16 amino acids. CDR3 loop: CAISDYNRGLNTEAFF. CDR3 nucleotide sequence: TGTGCCATCAGTGACTACAACAGGGGGCTCAACACTGAAGCTTTCTTT.

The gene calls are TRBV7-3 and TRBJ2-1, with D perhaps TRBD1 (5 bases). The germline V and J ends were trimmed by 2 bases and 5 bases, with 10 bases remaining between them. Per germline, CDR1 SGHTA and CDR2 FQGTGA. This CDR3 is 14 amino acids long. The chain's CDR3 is CASSLARDNNEQFF. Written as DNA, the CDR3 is TGTGCCAGCAGCTTAGCCAGGGATAACAATGAGCAGTTCTTC.

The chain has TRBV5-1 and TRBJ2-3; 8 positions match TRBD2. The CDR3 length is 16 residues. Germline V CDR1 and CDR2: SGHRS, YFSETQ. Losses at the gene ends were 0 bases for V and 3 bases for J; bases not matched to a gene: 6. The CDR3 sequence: CASSLAPGGPTDTQYF. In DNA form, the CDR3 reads TGCGCCAGCAGCTTGGCCCCGGGGGGGCCTACAGATACGCAGTATTTT.

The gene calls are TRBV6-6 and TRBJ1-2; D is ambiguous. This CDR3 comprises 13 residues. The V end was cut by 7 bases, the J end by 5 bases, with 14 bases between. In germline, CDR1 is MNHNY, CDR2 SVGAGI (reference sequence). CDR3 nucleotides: TGTGCCAGCACCCCTCGGCGGCCTTATGGCTACACCTTC. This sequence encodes CASTPRRPYGYTF.

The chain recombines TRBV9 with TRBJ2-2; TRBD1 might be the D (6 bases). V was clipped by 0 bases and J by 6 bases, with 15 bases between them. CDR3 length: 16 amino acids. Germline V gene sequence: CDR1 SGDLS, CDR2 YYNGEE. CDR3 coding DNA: TGTGCCAGCAGCGTAGATGGGGGCCCAGACGCCGGGGAGCTGTTTTTT. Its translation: CASSVDGGPDAGELFF.

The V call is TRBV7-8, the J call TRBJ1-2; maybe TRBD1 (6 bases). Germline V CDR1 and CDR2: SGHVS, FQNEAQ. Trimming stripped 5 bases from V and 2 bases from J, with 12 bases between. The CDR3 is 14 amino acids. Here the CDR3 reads CASSPGQGNYGYTF. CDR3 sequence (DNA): TGTGCCAGCAGCCCAGGGCAGGGGAACTATGGCTACACCTTC.

CDR3: CASSFVRGPGNTIYF. The CDR3, as DNA: TGTGCCAGCAGCTTTGTCAGGGGACCTGGAAACACCATATATTTT. The J gene is TRBJ1-3, the V gene TRBV11-2; possibly TRBD1 for D (6 bases). The V gene lost 3 bases and the J gene lost 2 bases, with 11 bases spanning the gap. Germline loops: CDR1 SGHAT, CDR2 FQNNGV. This CDR3 region has 15 residues.

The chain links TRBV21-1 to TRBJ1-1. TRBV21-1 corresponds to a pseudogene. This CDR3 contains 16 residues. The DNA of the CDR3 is TGTGCCACCTCGGTCGGGGGAGACCAAACGACCACTGAAGCTTTCTTT. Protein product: CATSVGGDQTTTEAFF.

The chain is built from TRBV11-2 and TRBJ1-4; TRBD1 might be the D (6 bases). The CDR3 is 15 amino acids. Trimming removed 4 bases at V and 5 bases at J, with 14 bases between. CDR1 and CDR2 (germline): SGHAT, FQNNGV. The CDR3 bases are TGTGCCAGCAGCTCGGGTCGGCAGGGGAATGAAAAACTGTTTTTT. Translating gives CASSSGRQGNEKLFF. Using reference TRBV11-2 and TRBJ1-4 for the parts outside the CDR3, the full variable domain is EAGVAQSPRYKIIEKRQSVAFWCNPISGHATLYWYQQILGQGPKLLIQFQNNGVVDDSQLPKDRFSAERLKGVDSTLKIQPAKLEDSAVYLCASSSGRQGNEKLFFGSGTQLSVL.

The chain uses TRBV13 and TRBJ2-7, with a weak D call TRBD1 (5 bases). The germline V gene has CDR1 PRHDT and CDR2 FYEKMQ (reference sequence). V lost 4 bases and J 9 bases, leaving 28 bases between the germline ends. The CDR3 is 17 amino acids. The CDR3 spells CASSSRKAWGTATAQYF. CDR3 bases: TGTGCCAGCAGCTCCAGGAAAGCCTGGGGCACCGCCACCGCGCAGTACTTC.